This T cell receptor (beta chain) appears in the sequencing data of a study of T cells in Graves' hyperthyroidism and ophthalmopathy. Authors of the study amplified TCR beta CDR3 regions from RNA transcripts. Carried out on the TCR CDR3, a first-round RT-PCR used the HTBI primer set. From the multiplex PCR reads, TCRdb called clonotypes with MiXCR, one entry per CDR3 protein. The table lists about 590,000 distinct CDR3 sequences, 13% to 15% of them singletons, with over 6% in the top ten. Findings and caveats of the study: The model made its ophthalmopathy prediction, and onset followed a median around 6.5 months later. Researchers report that a 13 V-J model separated ophthalmopathy from stable hyperthyroidism.

This clonotype was observed at least ten times. Its target is not known. Diagnosing involved the use of clinical symptoms, serum thyroxine and TRAb, thyroid ultrasound and orbital computed tomography. PBMCs were derived from 7.5 to 10 ml fresh peripheral blood. The length of the CDR3 is 15 residues. In germline, CDR1 is KGHDR, CDR2 SFDVKD. V gave up 3 bases and J gave up 5 bases; unmatched junction bases: 5. This rearrangement joins TRBV24-1 to TRBJ2-5, with 10 bases that match TRBD1. The source is a woman aged 18-29 years with Graves' ophthalmopathy. The sequenced material came from blood. The chain's CDR3 is CATSDAGTGEETQYF. CDR3 DNA: TGTGCCACCAGTGATGCAGGGACAGGGGAGGAGACCCAGTACTTC.